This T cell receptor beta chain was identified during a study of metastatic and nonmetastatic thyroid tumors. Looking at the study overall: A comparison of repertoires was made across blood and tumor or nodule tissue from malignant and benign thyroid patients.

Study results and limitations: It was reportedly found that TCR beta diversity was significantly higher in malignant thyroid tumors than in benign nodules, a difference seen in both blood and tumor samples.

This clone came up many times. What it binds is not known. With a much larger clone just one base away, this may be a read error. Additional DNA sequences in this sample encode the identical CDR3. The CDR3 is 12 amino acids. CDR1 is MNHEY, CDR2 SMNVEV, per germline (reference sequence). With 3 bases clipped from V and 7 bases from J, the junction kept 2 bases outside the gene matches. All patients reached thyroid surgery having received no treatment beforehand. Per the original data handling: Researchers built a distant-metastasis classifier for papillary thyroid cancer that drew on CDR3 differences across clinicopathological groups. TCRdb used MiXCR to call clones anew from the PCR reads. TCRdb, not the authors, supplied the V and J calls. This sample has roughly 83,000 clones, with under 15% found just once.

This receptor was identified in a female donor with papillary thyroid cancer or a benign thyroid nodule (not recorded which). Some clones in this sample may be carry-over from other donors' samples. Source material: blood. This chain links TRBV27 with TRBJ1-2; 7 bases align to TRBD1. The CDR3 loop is CASSFAGGGYTF. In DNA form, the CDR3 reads TGTGCCAGCAGTTTCGCAGGGGGTGGCTACACCTTC.